The entry that follows covers one T cell receptor beta chain sequence. The entry originates in a study of blood T cell repertoires in COVID-19. At the level of the study: The United States, Italy and Spain were the sources of the acute and convalescent COVID-19 samples. Sources were T cells, B-cell-depleted T cells, or PBMCs; the material itself was cDNA or gDNA.

Looked up from germline, CDR1 is LGHNA and CDR2 is YNFKEQ. The CDR3 spans 15 residues. The V end lost 1 base, the J end lost 8 bases, and 15 bases lay between the germline ends. Study processing details: Amplification of reference gene primers provided the estimated nucleated cell counts. TCRdb's copy holds only in-frame clones and misses some; the assay was immunoSEQ multiplex PCR. V and J calls plus clone size are reproduced from that table; the DNA served to infer D and trimming. Of 50,000 to 65,000 clones listed, over 75% were seen once; the top ten hold roughly 3.5%. The rearrangement links TRBV4-2 to TRBJ1-5; D is ambiguous. Sequencing was done on a sample of peripheral blood. The clonotype comes from a man in his 70s with acute or convalescent COVID-19. The CDR3 here is CASSQVRMEDEPQHF. CDR3 nucleotides: TGTGCCAGCAGCCAAGTGAGGATGGAGGATGAGCCCCAGCATTTT.